One and the same sample provided the 27 T cell receptor beta chains below, sequenced in a study of cytomegalovirus exposure and HLA in healthy donors. Some clones are missing from TCRdb's copy, which holds only in-frame ones; the method was immunoSEQ multiplex PCR. The sample lists some 210,000 clones, around four fifths seen once, with roughly 5.5% in the top ten. Sequenced sample: PBMCs. These TCRs come from a woman younger than 35 in good health and CMV-seronegative.

This clone was picked up many times. This chain joins TRBV7-3 and TRBJ1-1, with D perhaps TRBD1 (5 bases). Germline assignment: CDR1 SGHTA and CDR2 FQGTGA. The length of the CDR3 is 14 residues. V was clipped by 5 bases and J by 4 bases, with 14 bases between them. The CDR3 DNA follows: TGTGCCAGCAGCCCCCTTGGTCAGGGCACTGAAGCTTTCTTT. It specifies CASSPLGQGTEAFF.

This clone was detected only once. The chain couples TRBV15 to TRBJ1-2; the match to TRBD1 covers 7 bases. V dropped 0 bases and J dropped 7; count of bases not matched to a gene: 14. Germline V gene lookup returns CDR1 LNHNV and CDR2 YYDKDF (reference sequence). The CDR3 consists of 17 residues. Here the CDR3 DNA reads TGTGCCACCAGCAGAGAGAAAACAGGGGTGAGGAGTGGTGGCTACACCTTC. Translating gives CATSREKTGVRSGGYTF.

This clone has a handful of counts. This chain links TRBV19 with TRBJ1-1, with unresolved D. There are 11 residues in the CDR3. Germline assignment: CDR1 LNHDA and CDR2 SQIVND (reference sequence). The ends were cut back, 8 bases at V and 2 bases at J, with 6 bases in the middle. DNA for the CDR3: TGTGCCAGTGGGCAAAACACTGAAGCTTTCTTT. The encoded protein is CASGQNTEAFF.

This clone was picked up a small number of times. The gene calls are TRBV2 and TRBJ1-2; D remains unclear. V shed 4 bases and J shed 5 bases, with 2 bases lying between them. The germline CDR1 and CDR2 sequences are SNHLY and FYNNEI. This CDR3 region has 10 residues. The CDR3 is CASSVYGYTF. As DNA, the CDR3 is TGTGCCAGCAGTGTTTATGGCTACACCTTC. Complete variable domain (other parts from reference TRBV2 and TRBJ1-2): EPEVTQTPSHQVTQMGQEVILRCVPISNHLYFYWYRQILGQKVEFLVSFYNNEISEKSEIFDDQFSVERPDGSNFTLKIRSTKLEDSAMYFCASSVYGYTFGSGTRLTVV.

The genes are TRBV6-5 and TRBJ1-2; 8 bases agree with TRBD1. Germline CDR1 is MNHEY and CDR2 is SVGAGI. The CDR3 is 15 amino acids. Germline trimming cut 5 bases from V and 1 base from J; bases unmatched to any gene: 6. The CDR3 bases are TGTGCCAGCAGTGTGGACAGGGCAGTTAACTATGGCTACACCTTC. It translates to CASSVDRAVNYGYTF.

The V and J genes are TRBV7-8 and TRBJ2-5, with D tentatively TRBD1 (5 bases). The CDR3 contains 13 residues. Deletions cut 3 bases from V and 5 bases from J, with 10 bases between. Germline V gene sequence: CDR1 SGHVS, CDR2 FQNEAQ. CDR3 region: CASSFAGLETQYF. DNA for the CDR3: TGTGCCAGCAGCTTTGCAGGGTTGGAGACCCAGTACTTC.

The gene calls are TRBV30 and TRBJ1-1; no firm D call. V lost 5 bases and J lost 4, with 11 bases in between. The germline V gene has CDR1 GTSNPN and CDR2 SVGIG (reference sequence). The CDR3 loop spans 12 amino acids. DNA of the CDR3: TGTGCCTGGGGACCTTGGGGCACTGAAGCTTTCTTT. Amino acids: CAWGPWGTEAFF.

This sequence joins TRBV28 and TRBJ1-2, with D unclear. The germline CDR1 and CDR2 sequences are MDHEN and SYDVKM. This CDR3 comprises 16 residues. Trimming took 4 bases from V and 0 from J, leaving 15 bases between them. The DNA of the CDR3 is TGTGCCAGCAGTTCCTCCGGGCAGAAAGCTAACTATGGCTACACCTTC. As protein: CASSSSGQKANYGYTF.

The J gene is TRBJ2-1, the V gene TRBV7-8, with D perhaps matching TRBD1 (5 bases). V lost 5 bases and J lost 6, with 14 bases in between. The CDR3 sequence is 14 residues long. The germline gives CDR1 SGHVS, CDR2 FQNEAQ. CDR3 coding DNA: TGTGCCAGCAGCCACTCCAGGGTTTCCAATGAGCAGTTCTTC. Protein product: CASSHSRVSNEQFF.

The V call is TRBV12-5, the J call TRBJ1-2, with 7 bases aligning to TRBD1. The CDR3 sequence is 15 residues long. The germline CDR1 and CDR2 sequences are LGHNT and FRNRAP. Losses at the gene ends were 5 bases for V and 8 bases for J; bases not matched to a gene: 14. CDR3 protein: CASGLGPTGARGYTF. In nucleotides, the CDR3 is TGTGCTAGTGGTCTGGGGCCAACAGGGGCTAGGGGCTACACCTTC.

V and J are TRBV27 and TRBJ2-6, with no clear D. Germline CDR1 reads MNHEY; CDR2 reads SMNVEV (reference sequence). The CDR3 loop spans 18 amino acids. Between the trimmed V and J ends, which lost 0 bases and 0 bases, there was a span of 12 bases. For the CDR3, the DNA is TGTGCCAGCAGTTTATCTTCAGGATTCCACTCTGGGGCCAACGTCCTGACTTTC. It encodes CASSLSSGFHSGANVLTF.

This rearrangement joins TRBV6-1 to TRBJ2-2; D unresolved. V was cut by 4 bases and J by 4 bases, with 13 bases left in between. Germline V gene lookup returns CDR1 MNHNS and CDR2 SASEGT. The CDR3 length is 15 residues. CDR3 loop: CASSGTYKPTGELFF. In DNA, the CDR3 is TGTGCCAGCAGTGGGACCTATAAACCCACCGGGGAGCTGTTTTTT.

The chain recombines TRBV30 with TRBJ2-5; TRBD2 aligns across 8 bases. The CDR3 has 16 residues. Trimming at V came to 0 bases and at J to 5 bases, leaving 11 bases not matched to a gene. CDR1 and CDR2 (germline): GTSNPN, SVGIG (reference sequence). This chain's CDR3 is CAWSVRGGFKSETQYF. In DNA form, the CDR3 reads TGTGCCTGGAGTGTACGGGGGGGTTTTAAGTCGGAGACCCAGTACTTC. The complete variable domain, with remaining parts taken from reference TRBV30 and TRBJ2-5, reads SQTIHQWPATLVQPVGSPLSLECTVEGTSNPNLYWYRQAAGRGLQLLFYSVGIGQISSEVPQNLSASRPQDRQFILSSKKLLLSDSGFYLCAWSVRGGFKSETQYFGPGTRLLVL.

The V and J genes are TRBV10-3 and TRBJ1-5; 7 nucleotides match TRBD1. The CDR3 length is 14 residues. CDR1 is ENHRY and CDR2 is SYGVKD in the germline V gene. V was clipped by 5 bases and J by 0 bases; unmatched bases: 1. CDR3 sequence: CAISRDSSNQPQHF. The CDR3 nucleotides read TGTGCCATCAGTCGGGACAGTAGCAATCAGCCCCAGCATTTT.

CDR3 in DNA: TGTGCCAGCACTTGGGGACTAGCGGGAGTTACGGGAGAGACCCAGTACTTC. This codes for CASTWGLAGVTGETQYF. V is TRBV5-6 and J is TRBJ2-5, with 14 positions matching TRBD2. V dropped 6 bases and J dropped 4; count of bases not matched to a gene: 11. The CDR3 covers 17 residues. The germline V gene encodes CDR1 SGHDT and CDR2 YYEEEE.

In this sample, this clone turned up once. The genes are TRBV19 and TRBJ1-2; TRBD1 agrees at 8 bases. Looked up from germline, CDR1 is LNHDA and CDR2 is SQIVND (reference sequence). CDR3 length: 15 amino acids. The ends lost 5 bases at V and 0 bases at J; junction bases unmatched: 5. The CDR3 spells CASSDRGATNYGYTF. The CDR3, as DNA: TGTGCCAGTAGTGACAGGGGCGCAACTAACTATGGCTACACCTTC. Using reference TRBV19 and TRBJ1-2 for the parts outside the CDR3, the full variable domain is DGGITQSPKYLFRKEGQNVTLSCEQNLNHDAMYWYRQDPGQGLRLIYYSQIVNDFQKGDIAEGYSVSREKKESFPLTVTSAQKNPTAFYLCASSDRGATNYGYTFGSGTRLTVV.

In DNA form, the CDR3 reads TGTGCCAGCAGCCCCACCGGAGGGGCGCTGAGTGGCTACACCTTC. It translates to CASSPTGGALSGYTF. The chain couples TRBV7-3 to TRBJ1-2; tentatively, D is TRBD1 (5 bases). Looked up from germline, CDR1 is SGHTA and CDR2 is FQGTGA. Trimming cost V 5 bases and J 7 bases, with 20 bases left between them. CDR3 length: 15 amino acids.

This clone was counted once. The V and J genes are TRBV5-1 and TRBJ1-2, with D perhaps TRBD1 (5 bases). The germline gives CDR1 SGHRS, CDR2 YFSETQ. Trimming left V 0 bases short and J 5 bases short, with 8 bases between. The CDR3 contains 13 residues. The CDR3 sequence is CASSLEAGYGYTF. CDR3 bases: TGCGCCAGCAGCTTGGAGGCAGGGTATGGCTACACCTTC.

This clone was found once. The genes are TRBV7-3 and TRBJ1-2, with D uncertain. Trimming removed 0 bases from V and 8 bases from J, with 10 bases in between. This CDR3 comprises 13 residues. Germline V gene sequence: CDR1 SGHTA, CDR2 FQGTGA. The CDR3 bases are TGTGCCAGCAGCTTAACCACGGGCTCAGGCTACACCTTC. It encodes CASSLTTGSGYTF.

The rearrangement joins TRBV9 to TRBJ2-1; the D gene could be TRBD1 or TRBD2 (6 bases each). This CDR3 comprises 15 residues. Looked up from germline, CDR1 is SGDLS and CDR2 is YYNGEE. Trimming stripped 2 bases from V and 8 bases from J, with 17 bases between. CDR3 nucleotides: TGTGCCAGCAGCGTGACCGGGACGGGGGCCGATGAGCAGTTCTTC. As protein: CASSVTGTGADEQFF.

The J gene is TRBJ2-6, the V gene TRBV11-2, with TRBD2 identical over 9 bases. With V trimmed by 4 bases and J by 0 bases, 10 bases remained unmatched. Germline CDR1 is SGHAT and CDR2 is FQNNGV. The CDR3 consists of 19 residues. The CDR3 bases are TGTGCCAGCAGCTCAGGGATAGCGGGGGAGAGCTCTGGGGCCAACGTCCTGACTTTC. Its protein product is CASSSGIAGESSGANVLTF.

The count of this clone is one. This chain joins TRBV6-4 and TRBJ2-1; D could derive from TRBD1 or TRBD2 (5 bases each). The CDR3 has 14 amino acids. V lost 6 bases and J 6 bases, leaving 15 bases between the germline ends. Germline values: CDR1 MRHNA, CDR2 SNTAGT. The CDR3 DNA reads TGTGCCAGCAGCCGGGTCCCTGGGGGCAATGAGCAGTTCTTC. It is translated as CASSRVPGGNEQFF.

This rearrangement joins TRBV5-1 to TRBJ2-5; D remains unclear. Trimming shortened V by 4 bases and J by 4 bases, and 14 bases separated the two germline ends. The CDR3 sequence is 14 residues long. The V gene's germline CDR1 is SGHRS and CDR2 YFSETQ. CDR3 nucleotides: TGCGCCAGCAGCGCGGTACCCTCCCGAGAGACCCAGTACTTC. Its translation is CASSAVPSRETQYF.

A note on this clone: At the DNA level, this CDR3 is encoded by other sequences in the same sample as well. J is TRBJ2-7 and V is TRBV5-1; D possibly corresponds to TRBD2 (5 bases). V dropped 4 bases and J dropped 3 bases, with 11 bases sitting between them. The CDR3 extends over 13 amino acids. The germline CDR1 and CDR2 sequences are SGHRS and YFSETQ. CDR3 region: CASSGRAGYEQYF. CDR3 in DNA: TGCGCCAGCAGCGGTCGGGCGGGCTACGAGCAGTACTTC.

V usage is TRBV27 and J usage is TRBJ2-7, with TRBD1 matching 9 bases. Per the germline V gene, CDR1 is MNHEY and CDR2 is SMNVEV (reference sequence). This CDR3 is built from 17 residues. V shed 5 bases, J shed 6 bases, and the junction held 17 bases outside the gene matches. For the CDR3, the DNA is TGTGCCAGCAGTCAAGTAAGGGACAGGGTCCCCCTTGGCGAGCAGTACTTC. Amino acid sequence: CASSQVRDRVPLGEQYF.

In regard to this clone: Distinct nucleotide sequences in the sample also encode this CDR3. The J gene is TRBJ2-1, the V gene TRBV6-5; D not resolved. The V gene lost 2 bases and the J gene lost 6 bases, with 2 bases spanning the gap. The CDR3 is 11 residues long. Germline V gives CDR1 MNHEY, CDR2 SVGAGI. The CDR3 coding sequence is TGTGCCAGCAGTTACGGCAATGAGCAGTTCTTC. Translating it yields CASSYGNEQFF.

V gene TRBV7-3 combines with J gene TRBJ2-1, with a tentative D call TRBD2 (5 bases). The CDR3 has 12 amino acids. In germline, CDR1 is SGHTA, CDR2 FQGTGA. Trimming took 2 bases from V and 11 from J, leaving 10 bases between them. The CDR3 DNA follows: TGTGCCAGCAGCTTACGTGGAGGTAAGCAGTTCTTC. Encoded protein: CASSLRGGKQFF.